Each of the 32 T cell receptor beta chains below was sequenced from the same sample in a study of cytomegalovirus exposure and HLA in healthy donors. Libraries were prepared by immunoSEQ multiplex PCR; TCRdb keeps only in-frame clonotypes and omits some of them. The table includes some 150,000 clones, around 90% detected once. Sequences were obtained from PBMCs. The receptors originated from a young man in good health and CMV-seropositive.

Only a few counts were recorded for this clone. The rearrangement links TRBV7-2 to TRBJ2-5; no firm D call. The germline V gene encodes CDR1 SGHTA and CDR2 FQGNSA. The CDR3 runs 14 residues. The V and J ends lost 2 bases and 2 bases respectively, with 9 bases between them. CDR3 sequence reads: CASSLQAAQETQYF. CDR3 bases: TGTGCCAGCAGCTTACAGGCCGCTCAAGAGACCCAGTACTTC. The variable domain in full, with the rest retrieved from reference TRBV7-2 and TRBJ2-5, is GAGVSQSPSNKVTEKGKDVELRCDPISGHTALYWYRQSLGQGLEFLIYFQGNSAPDKSGLPSDRFSAERTGGSVSTLTIQRTQQEDSAVYLCASSLQAAQETQYFGPGTRLLVL.

The chain's CDR3 is CASSGGKGTEAFF. The DNA for the CDR3 is TGTGCCAGCAGCGGGGGGAAGGGGACTGAAGCTTTCTTT. V usage is TRBV11-3 and J usage is TRBJ1-1, with a tentative D call TRBD1 (5 bases). The CDR3 contains 13 residues. V was cut by 5 bases and J by 5 bases, with 12 bases left in between. CDR1 is SGHNT and CDR2 is YENEEA in the germline V gene.

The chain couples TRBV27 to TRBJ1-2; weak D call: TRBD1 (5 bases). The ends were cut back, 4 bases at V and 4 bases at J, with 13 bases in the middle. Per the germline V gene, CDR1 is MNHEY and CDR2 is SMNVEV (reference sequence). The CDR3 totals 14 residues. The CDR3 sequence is CASSSRAAIYGYTF. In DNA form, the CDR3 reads TGTGCCAGCAGTTCCAGGGCCGCTATCTATGGCTACACCTTC.

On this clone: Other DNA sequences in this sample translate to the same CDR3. This CDR3 is CASSYGAEQPQHF. The CDR3 DNA follows: TGTGCCAGCAGTTACGGGGCAGAGCAGCCCCAGCATTTT. This chain uses TRBV6-5 with TRBJ1-5, with TRBD1 as a possible D gene (5 bases). V was clipped by 2 bases and J by 7 bases, with 9 bases between them. This CDR3 contains 13 residues. Germline V CDR1 and CDR2: MNHEY, SVGAGI.

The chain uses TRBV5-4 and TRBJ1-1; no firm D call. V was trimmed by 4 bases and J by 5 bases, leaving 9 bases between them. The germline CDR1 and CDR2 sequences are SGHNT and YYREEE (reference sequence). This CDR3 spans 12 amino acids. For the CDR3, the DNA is TGTGCCAGCAGCGGGCCATGGACTGAAGCTTTCTTT. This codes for CASSGPWTEAFF. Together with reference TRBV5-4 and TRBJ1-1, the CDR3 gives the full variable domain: ETGVTQSPTHLIKTRGQQVTLRCSSQSGHNTVSWYQQALGQGPQFIFQYYREEENGRGNFPPRFSGLQFPNYSSELNVNALELDDSALYLCASSGPWTEAFFGQGTRLTVV.

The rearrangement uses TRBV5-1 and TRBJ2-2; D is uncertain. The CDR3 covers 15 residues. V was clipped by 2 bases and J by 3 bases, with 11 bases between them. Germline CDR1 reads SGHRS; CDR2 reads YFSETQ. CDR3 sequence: CASSFSRPYTGELFF. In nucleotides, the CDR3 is TGCGCCAGCAGCTTCTCTAGGCCTTACACCGGGGAGCTGTTTTTT.

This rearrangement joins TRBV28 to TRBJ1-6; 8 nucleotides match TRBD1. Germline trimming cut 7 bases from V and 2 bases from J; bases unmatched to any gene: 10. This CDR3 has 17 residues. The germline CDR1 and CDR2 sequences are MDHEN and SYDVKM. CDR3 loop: CASKLTPGGAYNSPLHF. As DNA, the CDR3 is TGTGCCAGCAAACTCACCCCAGGGGGCGCCTATAATTCACCCCTCCACTTT.

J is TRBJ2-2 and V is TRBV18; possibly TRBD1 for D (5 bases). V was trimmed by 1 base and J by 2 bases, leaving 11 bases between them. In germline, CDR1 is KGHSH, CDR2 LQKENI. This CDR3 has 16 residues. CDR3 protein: CASSPQATGNTGELFF. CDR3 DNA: TGTGCCAGCTCACCACAGGCAACAGGAAACACCGGGGAGCTGTTTTTT.

CDR3 region: CASSLRGSGLLDTQYF. For the CDR3, the DNA is TGTGCCAGCAGCTTACGTGGGAGTGGTCTTTTAGATACGCAGTATTTT. The rearrangement links TRBV7-2 to TRBJ2-3, with a possible D match to TRBD2 (5 bases). The ends were cut back, 2 bases at V and 5 bases at J, with 17 bases in the middle. The CDR3 sequence is 16 residues long. Germline V lookup: CDR1 SGHTA, CDR2 FQGNSA.

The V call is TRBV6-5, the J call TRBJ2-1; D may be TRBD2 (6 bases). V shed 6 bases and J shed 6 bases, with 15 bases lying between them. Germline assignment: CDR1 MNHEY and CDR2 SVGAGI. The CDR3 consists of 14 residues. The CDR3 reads CASRGPGLPNEQFF. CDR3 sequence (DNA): TGTGCCAGCAGGGGGCCGGGACTTCCCAATGAGCAGTTCTTC.

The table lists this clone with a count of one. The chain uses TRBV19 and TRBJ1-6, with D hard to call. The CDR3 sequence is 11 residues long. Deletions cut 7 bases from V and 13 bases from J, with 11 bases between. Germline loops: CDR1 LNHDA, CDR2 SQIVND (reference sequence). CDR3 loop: CASIPSVPLHF. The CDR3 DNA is TGTGCCAGTATCCCCTCCGTGCCCCTCCACTTT. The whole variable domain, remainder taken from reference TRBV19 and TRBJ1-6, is DGGITQSPKYLFRKEGQNVTLSCEQNLNHDAMYWYRQDPGQGLRLIYYSQIVNDFQKGDIAEGYSVSREKKESFPLTVTSAQKNPTAFYLCASIPSVPLHFGNGTRLTVT.

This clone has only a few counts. CDR3 protein: CASSRLAGEAGEQYF. The CDR3, as DNA: TGTGCCAGCAGTAGACTAGCGGGAGAGGCGGGCGAGCAGTACTTC. The V call is TRBV2, the J call TRBJ2-7; TRBD2 agrees at 12 bases. CDR3 size: 15 residues. The germline V gene has CDR1 SNHLY and CDR2 FYNNEI. Trimming removed 5 bases from V and 6 bases from J; junction bases left unmatched: 8. The whole variable domain, remainder taken from reference TRBV2 and TRBJ2-7, is EPEVTQTPSHQVTQMGQEVILRCVPISNHLYFYWYRQILGQKVEFLVSFYNNEISEKSEIFDDQFSVERPDGSNFTLKIRSTKLEDSAMYFCASSRLAGEAGEQYFGPGTRLTVT.

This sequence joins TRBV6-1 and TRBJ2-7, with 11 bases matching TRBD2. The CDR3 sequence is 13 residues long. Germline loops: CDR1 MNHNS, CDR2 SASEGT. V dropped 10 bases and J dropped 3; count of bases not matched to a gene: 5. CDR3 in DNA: TGTGCCATTGGAGGGACTAGCGGCTACGAGCAGTACTTC. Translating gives CAIGGTSGYEQYF.

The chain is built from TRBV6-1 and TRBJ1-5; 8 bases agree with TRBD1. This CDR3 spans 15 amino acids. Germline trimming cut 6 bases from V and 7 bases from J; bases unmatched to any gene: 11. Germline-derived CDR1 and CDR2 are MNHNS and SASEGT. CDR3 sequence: CASSEPGQGGQPQHF. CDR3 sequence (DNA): TGTGCCAGCAGCGAGCCCGGACAGGGAGGACAGCCCCAGCATTTT.

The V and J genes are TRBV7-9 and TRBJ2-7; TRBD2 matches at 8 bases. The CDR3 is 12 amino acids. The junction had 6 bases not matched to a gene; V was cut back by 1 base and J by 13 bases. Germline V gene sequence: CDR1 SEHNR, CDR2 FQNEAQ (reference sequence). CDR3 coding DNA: TGTGCCAGCAGCTTAGGTCGGGAGGGCCAATACTTC. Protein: CASSLGREGQYF.

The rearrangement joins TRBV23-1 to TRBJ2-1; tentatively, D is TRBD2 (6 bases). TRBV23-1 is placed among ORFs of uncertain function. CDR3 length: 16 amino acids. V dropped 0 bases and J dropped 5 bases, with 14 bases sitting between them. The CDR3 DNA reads TGCGCCAGCAGTCAATCGGGCGGGGCTACCGACAATGAGCAGTTCTTC. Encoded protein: CASSQSGGATDNEQFF.

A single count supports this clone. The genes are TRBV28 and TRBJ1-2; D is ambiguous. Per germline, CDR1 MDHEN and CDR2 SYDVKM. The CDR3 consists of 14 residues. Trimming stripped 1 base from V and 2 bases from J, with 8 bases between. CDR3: CASSLLRRNYGYTF. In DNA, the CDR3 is TGTGCCAGCAGTTTATTACGGAGGAACTATGGCTACACCTTC.

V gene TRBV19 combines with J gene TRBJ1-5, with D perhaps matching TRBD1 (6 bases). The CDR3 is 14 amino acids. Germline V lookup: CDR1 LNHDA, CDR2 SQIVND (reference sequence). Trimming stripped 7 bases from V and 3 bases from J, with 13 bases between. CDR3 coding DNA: TGTGCCAGTATCCGGGGGGGGGCCAATCAGCCCCAGCATTTT. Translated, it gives CASIRGGANQPQHF.

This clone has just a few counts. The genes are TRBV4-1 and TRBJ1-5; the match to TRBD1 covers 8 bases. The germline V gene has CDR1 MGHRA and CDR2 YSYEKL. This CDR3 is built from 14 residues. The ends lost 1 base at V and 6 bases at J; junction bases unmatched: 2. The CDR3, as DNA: TGCGCCAGCAGCCAAGGACAGGGGCGTCAGCCCCAGCATTTT. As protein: CASSQGQGRQPQHF.

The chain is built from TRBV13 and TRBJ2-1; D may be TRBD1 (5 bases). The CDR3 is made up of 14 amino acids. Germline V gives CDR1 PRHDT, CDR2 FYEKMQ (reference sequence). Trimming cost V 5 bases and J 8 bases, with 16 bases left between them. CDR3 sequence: CASSPFARAYEQFF. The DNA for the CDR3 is TGTGCCAGCAGCCCCTTCGCCAGGGCCTATGAGCAGTTCTTC. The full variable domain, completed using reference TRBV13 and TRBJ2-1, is AAGVIQSPRHLIKEKRETATLKCYPIPRHDTVYWYQQGPGQDPQFLISFYEKMQSDKGSIPDRFSAQQFSDYHSELNMSSLELGDSALYFCASSPFARAYEQFFGPGTRLTVL.

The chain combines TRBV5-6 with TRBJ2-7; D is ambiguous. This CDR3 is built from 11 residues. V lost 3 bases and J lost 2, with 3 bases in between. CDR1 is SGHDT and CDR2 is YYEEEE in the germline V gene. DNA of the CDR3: TGTGCCAGCAGCTCTACCTACGAGCAGTACTTC. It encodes CASSSTYEQYF.

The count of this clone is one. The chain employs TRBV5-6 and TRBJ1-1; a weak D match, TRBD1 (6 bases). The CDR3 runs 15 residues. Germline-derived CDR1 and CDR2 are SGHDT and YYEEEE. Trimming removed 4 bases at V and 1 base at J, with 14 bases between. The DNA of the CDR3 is TGTGCCAGCAGCCTCCTCGGACAGACGAACACTGAAGCTTTCTTT. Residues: CASSLLGQTNTEAFF.

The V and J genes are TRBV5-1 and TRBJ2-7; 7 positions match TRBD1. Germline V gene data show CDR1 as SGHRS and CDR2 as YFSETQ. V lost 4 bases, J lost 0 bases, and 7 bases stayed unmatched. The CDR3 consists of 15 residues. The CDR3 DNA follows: TGCGCCAGCAGCCGAGACGGGACAGTCTCCTACGAGCAGTACTTC. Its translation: CASSRDGTVSYEQYF.

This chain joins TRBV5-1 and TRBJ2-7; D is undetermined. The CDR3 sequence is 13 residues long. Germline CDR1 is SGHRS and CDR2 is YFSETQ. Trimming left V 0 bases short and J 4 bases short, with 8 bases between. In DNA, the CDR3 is TGCGCCAGCAGCTTGGTCGGTGAATACGAGCAGTACTTC. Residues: CASSLVGEYEQYF.

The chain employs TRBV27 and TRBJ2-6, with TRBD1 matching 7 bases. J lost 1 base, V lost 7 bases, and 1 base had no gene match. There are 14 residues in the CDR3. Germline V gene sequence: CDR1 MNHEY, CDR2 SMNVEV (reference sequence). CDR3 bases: TGTGCCAGCACAGGGGGATCTGGGGCCAACGTCCTGACTTTC. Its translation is CASTGGSGANVLTF.

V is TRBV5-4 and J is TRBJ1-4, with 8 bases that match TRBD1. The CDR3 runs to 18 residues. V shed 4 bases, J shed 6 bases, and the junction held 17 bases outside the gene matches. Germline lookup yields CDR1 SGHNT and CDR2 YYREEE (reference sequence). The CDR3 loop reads CASSDIETADRGYEKLFF. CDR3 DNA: TGTGCCAGCAGCGATATTGAGACAGCAGACAGGGGCTATGAAAAACTGTTTTTT.

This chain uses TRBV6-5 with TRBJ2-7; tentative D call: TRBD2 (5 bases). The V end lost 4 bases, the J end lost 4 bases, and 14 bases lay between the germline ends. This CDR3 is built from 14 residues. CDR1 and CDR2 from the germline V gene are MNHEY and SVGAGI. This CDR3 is CASSSPLDSYEQYF. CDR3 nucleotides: TGTGCCAGCAGTTCCCCTTTGGACTCTTACGAGCAGTACTTC.

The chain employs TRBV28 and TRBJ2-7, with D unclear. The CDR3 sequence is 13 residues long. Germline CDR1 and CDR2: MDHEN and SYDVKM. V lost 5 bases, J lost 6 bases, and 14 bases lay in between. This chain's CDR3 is CASSDLKVFEQYF. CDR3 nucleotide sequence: TGTGCCAGCAGTGACTTGAAGGTCTTCGAGCAGTACTTC.

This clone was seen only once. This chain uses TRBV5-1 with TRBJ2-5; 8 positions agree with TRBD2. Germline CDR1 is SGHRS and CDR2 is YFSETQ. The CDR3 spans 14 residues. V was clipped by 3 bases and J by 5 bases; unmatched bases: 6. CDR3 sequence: CASSSGLAGETQYF. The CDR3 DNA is TGCGCCAGCAGCTCAGGACTAGCAGGGGAGACCCAGTACTTC.

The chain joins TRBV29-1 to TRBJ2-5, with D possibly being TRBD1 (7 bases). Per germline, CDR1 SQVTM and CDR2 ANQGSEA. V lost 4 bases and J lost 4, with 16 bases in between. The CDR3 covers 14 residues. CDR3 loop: CSVVLQGRSETQYF. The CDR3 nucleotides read TGCAGCGTTGTCTTACAGGGGAGGTCAGAGACCCAGTACTTC.

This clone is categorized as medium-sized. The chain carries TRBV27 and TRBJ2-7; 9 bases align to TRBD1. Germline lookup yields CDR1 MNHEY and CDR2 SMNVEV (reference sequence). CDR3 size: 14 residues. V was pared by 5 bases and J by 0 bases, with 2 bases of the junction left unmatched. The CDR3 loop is CASSGQGSSYEQYF. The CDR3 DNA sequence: TGTGCCAGCAGTGGACAGGGGAGCTCCTACGAGCAGTACTTC.

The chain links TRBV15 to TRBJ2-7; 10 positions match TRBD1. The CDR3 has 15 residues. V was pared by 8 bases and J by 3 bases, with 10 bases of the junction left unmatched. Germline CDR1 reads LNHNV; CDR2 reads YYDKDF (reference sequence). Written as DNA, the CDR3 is TGTGCCACCCTAAGTCGGGGACAGGGGCACTACGAGCAGTACTTC. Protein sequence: CATLSRGQGHYEQYF. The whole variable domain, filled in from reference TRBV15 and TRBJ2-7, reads DAMVIQNPRYQVTQFGKPVTLSCSQTLNHNVMYWYQQKSSQAPKLLFHYYDKDFNNEADTPDNFQSRRPNTSFCFLDIRSPGLGDTAMYLCATLSRGQGHYEQYFGPGTRLTVT.